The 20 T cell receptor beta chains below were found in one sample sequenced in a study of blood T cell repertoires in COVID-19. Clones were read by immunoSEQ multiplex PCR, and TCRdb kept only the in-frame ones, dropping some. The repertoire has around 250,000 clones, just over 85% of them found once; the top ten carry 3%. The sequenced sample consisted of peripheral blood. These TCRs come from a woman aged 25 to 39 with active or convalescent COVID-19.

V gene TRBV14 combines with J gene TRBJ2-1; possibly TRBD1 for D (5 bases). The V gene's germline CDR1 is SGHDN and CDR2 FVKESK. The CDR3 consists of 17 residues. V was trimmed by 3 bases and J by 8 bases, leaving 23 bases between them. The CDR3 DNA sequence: TGTGCCAGCAGCCATTACAGGTGGCAGGGTATCGGAGATGAGCAGTTCTTC. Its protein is CASSHYRWQGIGDEQFF.

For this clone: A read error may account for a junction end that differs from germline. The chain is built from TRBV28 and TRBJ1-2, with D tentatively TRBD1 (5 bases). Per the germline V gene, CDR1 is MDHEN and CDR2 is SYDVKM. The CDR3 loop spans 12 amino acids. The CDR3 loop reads CASSLRGRPPAF. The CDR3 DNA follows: TGTGCCAGCAGTTTAAGGGGCAGGCCCCCCGCCTTC.

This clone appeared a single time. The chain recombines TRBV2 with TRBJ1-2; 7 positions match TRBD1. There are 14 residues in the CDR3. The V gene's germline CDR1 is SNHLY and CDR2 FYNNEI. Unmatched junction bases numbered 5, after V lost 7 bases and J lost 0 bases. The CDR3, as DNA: TGTGCCAGCAATGGGCAGGGGGCTAACTATGGCTACACCTTC. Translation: CASNGQGANYGYTF.

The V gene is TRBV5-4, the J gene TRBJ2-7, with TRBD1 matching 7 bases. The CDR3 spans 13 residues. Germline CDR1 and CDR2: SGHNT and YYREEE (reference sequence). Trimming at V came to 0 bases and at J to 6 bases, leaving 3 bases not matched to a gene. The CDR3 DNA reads TGTGCCAGCAGCTTGGTTTCAGGGGGCGAGCAGTACTTC. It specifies CASSLVSGGEQYF.

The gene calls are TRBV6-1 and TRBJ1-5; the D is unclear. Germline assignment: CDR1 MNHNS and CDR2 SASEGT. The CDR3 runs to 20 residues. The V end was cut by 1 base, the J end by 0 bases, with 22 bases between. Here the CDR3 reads CASSEEWVGGRTYSNQPQHF. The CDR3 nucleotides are TGTGCCAGCAGTGAAGAATGGGTGGGAGGCAGAACCTATAGCAATCAGCCCCAGCATTTT.

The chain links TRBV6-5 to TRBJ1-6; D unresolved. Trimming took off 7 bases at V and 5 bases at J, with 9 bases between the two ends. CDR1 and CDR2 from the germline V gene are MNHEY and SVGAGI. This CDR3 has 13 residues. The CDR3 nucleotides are TGTGCCAGCACCGTACAGCATAATTCACCCCTCCACTTT. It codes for CASTVQHNSPLHF.

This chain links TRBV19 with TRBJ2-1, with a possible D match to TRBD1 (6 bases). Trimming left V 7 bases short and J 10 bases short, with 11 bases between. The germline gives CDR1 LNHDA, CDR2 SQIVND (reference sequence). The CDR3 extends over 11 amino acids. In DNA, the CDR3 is TGTGCCAGTACCCCCGGGACAGAGCAGTTCTTC. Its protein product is CASTPGTEQFF.

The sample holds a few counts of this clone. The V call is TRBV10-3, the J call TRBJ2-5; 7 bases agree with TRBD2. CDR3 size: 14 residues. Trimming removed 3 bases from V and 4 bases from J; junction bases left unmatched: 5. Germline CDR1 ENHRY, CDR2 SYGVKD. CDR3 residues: CAISDPGTIETQYF. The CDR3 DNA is TGTGCCATCAGTGACCCCGGGACTATAGAGACCCAGTACTTC.

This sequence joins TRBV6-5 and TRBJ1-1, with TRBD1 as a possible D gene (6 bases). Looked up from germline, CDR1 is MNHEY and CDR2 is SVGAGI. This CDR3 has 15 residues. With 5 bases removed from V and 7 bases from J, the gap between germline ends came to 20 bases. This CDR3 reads CASSRPPRGSHEAFF. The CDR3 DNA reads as TGTGCCAGCAGTCGCCCCCCTAGGGGGTCCCATGAAGCTTTCTTT.

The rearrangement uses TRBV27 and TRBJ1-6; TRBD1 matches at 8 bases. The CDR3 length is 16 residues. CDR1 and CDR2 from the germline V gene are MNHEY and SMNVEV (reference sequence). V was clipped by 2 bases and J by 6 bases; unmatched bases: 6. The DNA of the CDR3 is TGTGCCAGCAGTTTACTATCCGGACAGGGTAATTCACCCCTCCACTTT. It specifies CASSLLSGQGNSPLHF.

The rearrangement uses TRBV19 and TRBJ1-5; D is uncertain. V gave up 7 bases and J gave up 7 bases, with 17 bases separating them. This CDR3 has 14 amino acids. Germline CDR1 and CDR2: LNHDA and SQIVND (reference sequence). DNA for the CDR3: TGTGCCAGTACCACTGAGGGCTCGGGGCAGCCCCAGCATTTT. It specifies CASTTEGSGQPQHF.

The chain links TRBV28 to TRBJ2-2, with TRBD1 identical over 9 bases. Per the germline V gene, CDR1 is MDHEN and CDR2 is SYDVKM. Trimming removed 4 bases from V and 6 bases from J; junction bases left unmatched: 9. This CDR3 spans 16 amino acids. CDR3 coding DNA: TGTGCCAGCAGTTCATTGGGGACAGGGAGGGCCGGGGAGCTGTTTTTT. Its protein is CASSSLGTGRAGELFF.

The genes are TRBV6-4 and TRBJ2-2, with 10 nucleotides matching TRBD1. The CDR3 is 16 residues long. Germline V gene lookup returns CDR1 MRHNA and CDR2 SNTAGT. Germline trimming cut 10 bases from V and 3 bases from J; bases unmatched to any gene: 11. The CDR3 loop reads CAIRGQGPRDTGELFF. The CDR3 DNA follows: TGTGCCATCCGGGGACAGGGGCCGAGGGACACCGGGGAGCTGTTTTTT.

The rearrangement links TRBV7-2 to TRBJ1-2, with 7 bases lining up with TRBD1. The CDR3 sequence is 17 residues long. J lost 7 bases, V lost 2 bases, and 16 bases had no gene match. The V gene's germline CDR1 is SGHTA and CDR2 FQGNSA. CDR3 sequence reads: CASSLRVARTGDTGYTF. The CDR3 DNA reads TGTGCCAGCAGCTTACGGGTTGCCAGGACAGGAGATACTGGCTACACCTTC.

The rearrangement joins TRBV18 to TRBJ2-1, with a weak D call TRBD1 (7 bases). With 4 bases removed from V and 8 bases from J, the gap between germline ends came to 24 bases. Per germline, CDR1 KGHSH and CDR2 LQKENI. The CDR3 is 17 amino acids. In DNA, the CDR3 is TGTGCCAGCTCACGGAGAAACGCCATCCAGGGGGGCGATGAGCAGTTCTTC. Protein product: CASSRRNAIQGGDEQFF.

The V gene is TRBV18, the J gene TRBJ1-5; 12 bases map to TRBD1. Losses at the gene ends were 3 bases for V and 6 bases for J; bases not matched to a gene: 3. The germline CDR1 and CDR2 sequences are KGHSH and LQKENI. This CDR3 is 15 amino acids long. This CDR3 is CASSPGQGAGQPQHF. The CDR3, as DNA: TGTGCCAGCTCACCGGGACAGGGGGCCGGTCAGCCCCAGCATTTT.

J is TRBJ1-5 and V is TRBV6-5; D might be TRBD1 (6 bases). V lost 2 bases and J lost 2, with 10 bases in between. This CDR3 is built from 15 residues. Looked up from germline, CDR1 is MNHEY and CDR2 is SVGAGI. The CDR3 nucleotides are TGTGCCAGCAGTTACGCTCCAGGGGGCAATCAGCCCCAGCATTTT. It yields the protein CASSYAPGGNQPQHF.

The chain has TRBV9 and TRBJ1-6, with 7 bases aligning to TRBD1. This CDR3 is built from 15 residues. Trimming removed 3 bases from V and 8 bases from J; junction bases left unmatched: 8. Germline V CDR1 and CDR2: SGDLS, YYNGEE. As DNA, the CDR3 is TGTGCCAGCAGCGCTATAGGACAGGAAGATTCACCCCTCCACTTT. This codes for CASSAIGQEDSPLHF.

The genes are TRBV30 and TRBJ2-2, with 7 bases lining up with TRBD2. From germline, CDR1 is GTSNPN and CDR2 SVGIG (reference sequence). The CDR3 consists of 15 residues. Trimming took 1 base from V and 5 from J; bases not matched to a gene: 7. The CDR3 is CAWSGGRGGTGELFF. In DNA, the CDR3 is TGTGCCTGGAGTGGGGGAAGGGGAGGGACCGGGGAGCTGTTTTTT.

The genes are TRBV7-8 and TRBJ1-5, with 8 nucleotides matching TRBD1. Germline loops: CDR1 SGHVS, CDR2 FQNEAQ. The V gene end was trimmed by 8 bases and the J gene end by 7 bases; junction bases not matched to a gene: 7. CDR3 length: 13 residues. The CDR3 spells CASRRGQGQPQHF. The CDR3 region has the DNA TGTGCCAGCCGCAGGGGGCAAGGGCAGCCCCAGCATTTT.